Below, 26 T cell receptor beta chains from the same sample are listed, as sequenced in a study of shared clonotypes between healthy human individuals. In the naive CD8 group, cells lacked CD45RO and were positively selected for CCR7, so terminally differentiated effector memory CD45RA+ cells were left out. The data were produced by immunoSEQ multiplex PCR, yet TCRdb's version contains in-frame clones alone and is incomplete. This sample has approximately 590,000 clones, with over 95% found just once. Sample: naive CD8+ T cells sorted from blood. These receptors were taken from a woman in her twenties or thirties in good health.

The rearrangement joins TRBV4-1 to TRBJ2-2; D may be TRBD2 (6 bases). V was clipped by 4 bases and J by 0 bases, with 12 bases between them. The CDR3 is 16 amino acids. Germline V lookup: CDR1 MGHRA, CDR2 YSYEKL. In DNA, the CDR3 is TGCGCCAGCAGCCTCACCGGACTAACGAACACCGGGGAGCTGTTTTTT. Its translation: CASSLTGLTNTGELFF.

The chain joins TRBV10-3 to TRBJ2-7; TRBD2 aligns across 8 bases. CDR3 size: 15 residues. With V trimmed by 4 bases and J by 3 bases, 8 bases remained unmatched. Looked up from germline, CDR1 is ENHRY and CDR2 is SYGVKD. The CDR3 coding sequence is TGTGCCATCAGTGCCGGGAGGGGGAATTACTACGAGCAGTACTTC. Translated, it gives CAISAGRGNYYEQYF.

This clone was counted a single time. This chain joins TRBV27 and TRBJ2-7; D is ambiguous. The CDR3 extends over 13 amino acids. In germline, CDR1 is MNHEY, CDR2 SMNVEV (reference sequence). Trimming left V 2 bases short and J 3 bases short, with 8 bases between. CDR3 coding DNA: TGTGCCAGCAGTTTAAGGGTTTTCTACGAGCAGTACTTC. Amino acid sequence: CASSLRVFYEQYF.

This clone was counted once. The J gene is TRBJ1-2, the V gene TRBV18; D is unresolved. The CDR3 spans 13 residues. Germline V gene data show CDR1 as KGHSH and CDR2 as LQKENI. V was pared by 6 bases and J by 4 bases, with 12 bases between. CDR3 DNA sequence: TGTGCCAGCTCCCTTCCGGGAATCTATGGCTACACCTTC. This gives the protein CASSLPGIYGYTF.

This chain joins TRBV27 and TRBJ2-5, with D hard to call. Trimming removed 6 bases at V and 5 bases at J, with 16 bases between. Germline CDR1 reads MNHEY; CDR2 reads SMNVEV (reference sequence). The CDR3 consists of 14 residues. CDR3 in amino acids: CASSSSPLGETQYF. CDR3 nucleotides: TGTGCCAGCAGCTCGAGCCCCCTAGGGGAGACCCAGTACTTC.

CDR3 amino acids: CASSLLRESAYEQYF. In DNA, the CDR3 is TGTGCCAGCAGCTTATTAAGGGAATCAGCCTACGAGCAGTACTTC. The chain employs TRBV13 and TRBJ2-7; D is unresolved. The germline V gene encodes CDR1 PRHDT and CDR2 FYEKMQ (reference sequence). V was clipped by 2 bases and J by 2 bases, with 13 bases between them. This CDR3 comprises 15 residues.

The rearrangement joins TRBV10-2 to TRBJ2-5; 7 bases map to TRBD1. The CDR3 contains 19 residues. The germline CDR1 and CDR2 sequences are WSHSY and SAAADI. The V segment lost 1 base and the J segment 3 bases; nucleotides outside the gene matches: 17. CDR3 sequence reads: CASSEWVPGSGGEEETQYF. The CDR3 bases are TGCGCCAGCAGTGAGTGGGTGCCAGGGTCAGGGGGAGAGGAAGAGACCCAGTACTTC.

This clone was seen a single time. Other nucleotide sequences in the sample specify the same CDR3. This chain connects TRBV9 to TRBJ2-7, with 8 bases lining up with TRBD1. V was clipped by 4 bases and J by 4 bases; unmatched bases: 4. Germline-derived CDR1 and CDR2 are SGDLS and YYNGEE. The CDR3 consists of 13 residues. Here the CDR3 DNA reads TGTGCCAGCAGCCCGGGGACAGGATACGAGCAGTACTTC. This sequence encodes CASSPGTGYEQYF.

The V call is TRBV7-9, the J call TRBJ2-5; D is possibly TRBD2 (5 bases). The better agreement between TRBJ2-7 and the DNA end casts doubt on the J call. CDR3 length: 14 amino acids. Germline CDR1 reads SEHNR; CDR2 reads FQNEAQ (reference sequence). The CDR3 reads CASSLPGYSYEQYF. The CDR3 nucleotides read TGTGCCAGCAGCTTACCGGGATATTCCTACGAGCAGTACTTC.

As concerns this clone: One end of the junction varies from germline; a read error may be responsible. The chain employs TRBV5-4 and TRBJ2-1, with D perhaps TRBD1 (5 bases). CDR1 and CDR2 from the germline V gene are SGHNT and YYREEE (reference sequence). This CDR3 contains 12 residues. CDR3 protein: CASLSMDNEQFF. The CDR3 coding sequence is TGTGCCAGCTTATCAATGGACAATGAACAGTTCTTC.

The J gene is TRBJ2-2, the V gene TRBV27; possible D gene TRBD1, 6 bases. V was pared by 7 bases and J by 5 bases, with 11 bases between. CDR1 and CDR2 from the germline V gene are MNHEY and SMNVEV (reference sequence). The CDR3 has 13 amino acids. CDR3 sequence: CASTTGVTGELFF. The CDR3 region has the DNA TGTGCCAGCACGACAGGTGTTACCGGGGAGCTGTTTTTT.

This chain's CDR3 is CASSQPSCKAFF. CDR3 nucleotides: TGCGCCAGCAGTCAACCGTCATGCAAAGCTTTCTTT. The chain joins TRBV23-1 to TRBJ1-1; D remains ambiguous. TRBV23-1 counts as an open reading frame of uncertain function. CDR3 size: 12 residues. Between the trimmed V and J ends, which lost 2 bases and 9 bases, there was a span of 10 bases.

The chain carries TRBV27 and TRBJ2-2; D may be TRBD2 (6 bases). This CDR3 has 16 residues. Germline lookup yields CDR1 MNHEY and CDR2 SMNVEV (reference sequence). V was clipped by 2 bases and J by 2 bases, with 12 bases between them. The CDR3 coding sequence is TGTGCCAGCAGTTTACTTGTTAGCGGAAACACCGGGGAGCTGTTTTTT. Amino acids: CASSLLVSGNTGELFF.

This chain connects TRBV7-9 to TRBJ1-5, with TRBD1 matching over 10 bases. V shed 1 base, J shed 6 bases, and the junction held 6 bases outside the gene matches. CDR3 length: 16 amino acids. Germline CDR1 is SEHNR and CDR2 is FQNEAQ (reference sequence). CDR3 coding DNA: TGTGCCAGCAGCTTAGGGGACAGGGGAAGGGCTCAGCCCCAGCATTTT. Amino acids: CASSLGDRGRAQPQHF.

V is TRBV5-5 and J is TRBJ2-7; D may match TRBD1 or TRBD2 (5 bases each). Between the trimmed V and J ends, which lost 4 bases and 7 bases, there was a span of 18 bases. The length of the CDR3 is 14 residues. The V gene's germline CDR1 is SGHKS and CDR2 YYEKEE (reference sequence). CDR3: CASSTVGPRDEQYF. Written as DNA, the CDR3 is TGTGCCAGCAGCACGGTGGGACCGAGAGATGAGCAGTACTTC.

In this sample, this clone turned up once. The chain links TRBV7-9 to TRBJ1-1, with TRBD1 identical over 7 bases. The CDR3 has 14 residues. The V segment lost 5 bases and the J segment 5 bases; nucleotides outside the gene matches: 8. The germline CDR1 and CDR2 sequences are SEHNR and FQNEAQ (reference sequence). CDR3 nucleotides: TGTGCCAGCAGCCCGGTTCAGGGGGGGACTGAAGCTTTCTTT. Translating it yields CASSPVQGGTEAFF.

About this clone itself: The same CDR3 arises from other DNA sequences in this sample as well. V gene TRBV27 combines with J gene TRBJ1-5; D remains ambiguous. The ends were cut back, 0 bases at V and 4 bases at J, with 4 bases in the middle. CDR1 is MNHEY and CDR2 is SMNVEV in the germline V gene (reference sequence). The CDR3 has 13 residues. The CDR3 region has the DNA TGTGCCAGCAGTTTATCAGCAAATCAGCCCCAGCATTTT. This translates into CASSLSANQPQHF.

The CDR3 region is CASTYRSTYNEQFF. CDR3 DNA sequence: TGTGCCAGCACCTACAGGAGTACCTACAATGAGCAGTTCTTC. The rearrangement joins TRBV28 to TRBJ2-1; weak D call: TRBD1 (5 bases). This CDR3 contains 14 residues. Looked up from germline, CDR1 is MDHEN and CDR2 is SYDVKM. V was clipped by 7 bases and J by 2 bases, with 12 bases between them.

The rearrangement joins TRBV28 to TRBJ1-5, with TRBD1 matching over 7 bases. The CDR3 has 15 amino acids. The germline gives CDR1 MDHEN, CDR2 SYDVKM. J was trimmed by 2 bases and V by 7 bases; bases with no gene match: 8. The CDR3 sequence: CASKFTGQGNQPQHF. DNA for the CDR3: TGTGCCAGCAAGTTTACCGGACAGGGCAATCAGCCCCAGCATTTT.

This clone was counted a single time. The rearrangement joins TRBV29-1 to TRBJ2-1, with D perhaps matching TRBD2 (6 bases). The CDR3 has 13 amino acids. The V end lost 8 bases, the J end lost 5 bases, and 16 bases lay between the germline ends. The germline V gene has CDR1 SQVTM and CDR2 ANQGSEA. The CDR3, as DNA: TGCAGCCTTAGCAGGCCGGGAGACAATGAGCAGTTCTTC. The encoded protein is CSLSRPGDNEQFF.

The rearrangement joins TRBV7-9 to TRBJ2-5, with a weak D call TRBD2 (5 bases). The length of the CDR3 is 15 residues. V dropped 5 bases and J dropped 4 bases, with 17 bases sitting between them. Germline V lookup: CDR1 SEHNR, CDR2 FQNEAQ (reference sequence). The CDR3 DNA reads as TGTGCCAGCAGCCGAGAAGAGGGAATGATAGAGACCCAGTACTTC. Translation gives CASSREEGMIETQYF.

As DNA, the CDR3 is TGTGCCAGCAGCTCCAGTTTGCGGAGGGTGTGGCAGTACTTC. Translation: CASSSSLRRVWQYF. V gene TRBV5-6 combines with J gene TRBJ2-7, with D maybe TRBD2 (6 bases). The V end lost 3 bases, the J end lost 9 bases, and 19 bases lay between the germline ends. The CDR3 spans 14 residues. Germline V CDR1 and CDR2: SGHDT, YYEEEE.

A note on this clone: Other DNA sequences in the sample encode the same CDR3. The chain joins TRBV14 to TRBJ2-3; no reliable D call. V was pared by 4 bases and J by 0 bases, with 5 bases between. From germline, CDR1 is SGHDN and CDR2 FVKESK. This CDR3 region has 13 residues. In DNA, the CDR3 is TGTGCCAGCAGCCTCGTCAGCACAGATACGCAGTATTTT. It specifies CASSLVSTDTQYF.

The chain joins TRBV5-6 to TRBJ1-2, with D maybe TRBD1 (5 bases). Trimming removed 0 bases at V and 8 bases at J, with 14 bases between. This CDR3 has 14 amino acids. Germline CDR1 and CDR2: SGHDT and YYEEEE. In DNA, the CDR3 is TGTGCCAGCAGCTTGGGAGCGGGGGTAGGGGGCTACACCTTC. This sequence encodes CASSLGAGVGGYTF.

V usage is TRBV9 and J usage is TRBJ2-1; D gene uncertain. Trimming cost V 3 bases and J 0 bases, with 13 bases left between them. The length of the CDR3 is 16 residues. Germline CDR1 SGDLS, CDR2 YYNGEE. Written as DNA, the CDR3 is TGTGCCAGCAGCGCATCTGGGCGGACCTCCTACAATGAGCAGTTCTTC. Protein sequence: CASSASGRTSYNEQFF.

CDR3 sequence: CASSYPAGAHNEQFF. CDR3 bases: TGTGCCAGCAGCTACCCAGCGGGAGCCCATAATGAGCAGTTCTTC. V and J are TRBV7-8 and TRBJ2-1; 8 bases are shared with TRBD2. V shed 4 bases and J 7 bases; nucleotides not matched to a gene: 9. The CDR3 length is 15 residues. CDR1 and CDR2 from the germline V gene are SGHVS and FQNEAQ.